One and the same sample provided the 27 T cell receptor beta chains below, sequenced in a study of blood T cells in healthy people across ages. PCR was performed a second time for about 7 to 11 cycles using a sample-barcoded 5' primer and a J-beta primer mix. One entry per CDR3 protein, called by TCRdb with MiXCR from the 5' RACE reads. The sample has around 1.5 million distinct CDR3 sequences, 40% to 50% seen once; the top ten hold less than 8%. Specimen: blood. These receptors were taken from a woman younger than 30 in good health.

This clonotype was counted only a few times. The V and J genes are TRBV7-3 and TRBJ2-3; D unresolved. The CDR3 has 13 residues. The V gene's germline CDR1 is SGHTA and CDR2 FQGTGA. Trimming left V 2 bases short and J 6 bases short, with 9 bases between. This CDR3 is CASSLLSGDTQYF. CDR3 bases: TGTGCCAGCAGCTTACTTTCTGGCGATACGCAGTATTTT. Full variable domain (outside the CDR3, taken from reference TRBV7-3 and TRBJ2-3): GAGVSQTPSNKVTEKGKYVELRCDPISGHTALYWYRQSLGQGPEFLIYFQGTGAADDSGLPNDRFFAVRPEGSVSTLKIQRTERGDSAVYLCASSLLSGDTQYFGPGTRLTVL.

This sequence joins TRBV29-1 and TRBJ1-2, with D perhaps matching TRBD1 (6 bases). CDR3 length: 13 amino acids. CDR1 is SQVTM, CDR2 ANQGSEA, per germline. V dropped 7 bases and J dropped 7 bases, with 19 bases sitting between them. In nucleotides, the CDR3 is TGCAGCGCTGATGACGGGGGGCCCTCTGGCTACACCTTC. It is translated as CSADDGGPSGYTF.

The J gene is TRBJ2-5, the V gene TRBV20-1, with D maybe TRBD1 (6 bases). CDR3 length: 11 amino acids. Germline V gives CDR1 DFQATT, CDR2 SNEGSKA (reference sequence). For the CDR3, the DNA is TGCAGGGCCTCAAGGGGGGAGACCCAGTACTTC. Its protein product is CRASRGETQYF.

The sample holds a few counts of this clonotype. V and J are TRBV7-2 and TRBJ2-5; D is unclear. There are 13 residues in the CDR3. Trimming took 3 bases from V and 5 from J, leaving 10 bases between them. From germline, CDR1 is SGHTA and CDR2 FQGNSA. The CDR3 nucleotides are TGTGCCAGCAGCTTTTCAGGTGATGAGACCCAGTACTTC. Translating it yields CASSFSGDETQYF.

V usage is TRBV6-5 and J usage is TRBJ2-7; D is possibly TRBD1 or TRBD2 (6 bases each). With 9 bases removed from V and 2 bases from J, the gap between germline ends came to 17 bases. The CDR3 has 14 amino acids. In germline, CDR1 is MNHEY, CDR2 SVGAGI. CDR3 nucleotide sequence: TGTGCCAGTACCAAGGGGGGATTAGCCTACGAGCAGTACTTC. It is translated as CASTKGGLAYEQYF.

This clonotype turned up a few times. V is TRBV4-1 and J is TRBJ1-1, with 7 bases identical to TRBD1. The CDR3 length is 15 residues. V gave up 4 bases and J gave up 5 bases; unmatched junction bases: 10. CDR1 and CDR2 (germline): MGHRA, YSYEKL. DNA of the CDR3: TGCGCCAGCAGCCGGACGGAGGGGGCTTGGACTGAAGCTTTCTTT. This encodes CASSRTEGAWTEAFF.

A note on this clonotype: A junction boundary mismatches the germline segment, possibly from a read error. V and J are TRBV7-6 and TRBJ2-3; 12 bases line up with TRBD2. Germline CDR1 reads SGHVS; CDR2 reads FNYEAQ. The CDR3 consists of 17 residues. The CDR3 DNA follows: TGTGCCAGCAGCTATTCCTTCCTAGCGGGAGGGTCAGATTCGCAGTATTTT. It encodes CASSYSFLAGGSDSQYF. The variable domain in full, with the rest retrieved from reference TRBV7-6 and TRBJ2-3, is GAGVSQSPRYKVTKRGQDVALRCDPISGHVSLYWYRQALGQGPEFLTYFNYEAQQDKSGLPNDRFSAERPEGSISTLTIQRTEQRDSAMYRCASSYSFLAGGSDSQYFGPGTRLTVL.

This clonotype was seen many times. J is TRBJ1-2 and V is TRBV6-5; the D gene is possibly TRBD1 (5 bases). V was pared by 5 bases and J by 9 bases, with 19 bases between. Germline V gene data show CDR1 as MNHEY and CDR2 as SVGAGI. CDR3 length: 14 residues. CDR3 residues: CASSPTLTAGSYTF. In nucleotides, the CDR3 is TGTGCCAGCAGTCCAACCCTGACAGCGGGGAGCTACACCTTC.

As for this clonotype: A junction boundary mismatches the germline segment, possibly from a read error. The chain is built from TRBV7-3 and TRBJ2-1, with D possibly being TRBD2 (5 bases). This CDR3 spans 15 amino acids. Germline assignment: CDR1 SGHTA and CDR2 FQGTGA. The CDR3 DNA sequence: TGTGCCAACAGCCCATCCGGAAGCGGTAAAGAGACCCAGTTCTTC. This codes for CANSPSGSGKETQFF. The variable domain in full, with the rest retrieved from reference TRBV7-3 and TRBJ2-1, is GAGVSQTPSNKVTEKGKYVELRCDPISGHTALYWYRQSLGQGPEFLIYFQGTGAADDSGLPNDRFFAVRPEGSVSTLKIQRTERGDSAVYLCANSPSGSGKETQFFGPGTRLTVL.

CDR3 in amino acids: CASSFGQVNNGQYF. The CDR3 nucleotides are TGCGCCAGCAGCTTCGGACAGGTCAACAATGGGCAGTACTTC. The chain couples TRBV5-1 to TRBJ2-7; 7 bases line up with TRBD1. V gave up 2 bases and J gave up 9 bases; unmatched junction bases: 11. Per the germline V gene, CDR1 is SGHRS and CDR2 is YFSETQ. The CDR3 runs 14 residues.

The CDR3 bases are TGTGCCAGCAGGTGGGGAGGTGCCAACACCGGGGAGCTGTTTTTT. Its translation: CASRWGGANTGELFF. The chain links TRBV3-1 to TRBJ2-2; D possibly corresponds to TRBD2 (6 bases). V gave up 6 bases and J gave up 2 bases, with 13 bases separating them. Per the germline V gene, CDR1 is LGHDT and CDR2 is YNNKEL (reference sequence). This CDR3 comprises 15 residues.

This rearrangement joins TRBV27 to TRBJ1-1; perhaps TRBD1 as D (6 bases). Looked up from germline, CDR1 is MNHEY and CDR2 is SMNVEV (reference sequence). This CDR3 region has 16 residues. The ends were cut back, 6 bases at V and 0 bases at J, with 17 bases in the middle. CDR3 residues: CASSSRGTLLNTEAFF. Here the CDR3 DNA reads TGTGCCAGCAGCTCTCGAGGGACATTACTGAACACTGAAGCTTTCTTT.

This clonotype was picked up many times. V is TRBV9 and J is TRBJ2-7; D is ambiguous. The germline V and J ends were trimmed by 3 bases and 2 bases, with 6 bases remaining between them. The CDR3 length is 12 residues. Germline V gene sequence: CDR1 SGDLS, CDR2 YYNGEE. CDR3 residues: CASSANTYEQYF. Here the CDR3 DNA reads TGTGCCAGCAGCGCCAATACCTACGAGCAGTACTTC.

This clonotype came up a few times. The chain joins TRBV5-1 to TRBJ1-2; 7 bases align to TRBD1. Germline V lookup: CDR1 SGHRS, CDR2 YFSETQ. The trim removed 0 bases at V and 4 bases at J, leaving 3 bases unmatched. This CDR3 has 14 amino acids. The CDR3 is CASSLVRDSYGYTF. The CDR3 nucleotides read TGCGCCAGCAGCTTGGTTCGGGACAGCTATGGCTACACCTTC.

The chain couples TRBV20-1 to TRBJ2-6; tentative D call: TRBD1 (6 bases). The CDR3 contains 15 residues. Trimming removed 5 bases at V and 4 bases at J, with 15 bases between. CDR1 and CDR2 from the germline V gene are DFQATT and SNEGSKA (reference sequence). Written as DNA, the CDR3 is TGCAGTGCTCAGATAAACAGGGTGGGGGCCAACGTCCTGACTTTC. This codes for CSAQINRVGANVLTF.

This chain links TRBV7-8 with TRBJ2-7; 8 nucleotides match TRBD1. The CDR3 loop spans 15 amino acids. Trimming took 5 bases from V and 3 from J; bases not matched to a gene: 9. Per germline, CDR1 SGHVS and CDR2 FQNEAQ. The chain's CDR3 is CASSDRDRWGYEQYF. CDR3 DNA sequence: TGTGCCAGCAGCGACAGGGACAGGTGGGGCTACGAGCAGTACTTC.

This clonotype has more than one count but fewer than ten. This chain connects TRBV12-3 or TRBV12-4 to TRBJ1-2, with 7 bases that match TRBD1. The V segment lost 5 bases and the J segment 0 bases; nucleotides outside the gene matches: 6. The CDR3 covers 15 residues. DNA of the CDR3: TGTGCCAGCAGTCCGTACAGGGGAACTAACTATGGCTACACCTTC. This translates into CASSPYRGTNYGYTF.

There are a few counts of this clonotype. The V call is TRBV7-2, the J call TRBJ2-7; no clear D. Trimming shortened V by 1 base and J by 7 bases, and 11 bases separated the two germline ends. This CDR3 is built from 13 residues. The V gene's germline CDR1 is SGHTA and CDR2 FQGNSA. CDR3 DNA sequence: TGTGCCAGCAGCTTAGAGCACTACAATGAGCAGTACTTC. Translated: CASSLEHYNEQYF. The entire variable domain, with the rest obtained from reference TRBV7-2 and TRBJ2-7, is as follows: GAGVSQSPSNKVTEKGKDVELRCDPISGHTALYWYRQSLGQGLEFLIYFQGNSAPDKSGLPSDRFSAERTGGSVSTLTIQRTQQEDSAVYLCASSLEHYNEQYFGPGTRLTVT.

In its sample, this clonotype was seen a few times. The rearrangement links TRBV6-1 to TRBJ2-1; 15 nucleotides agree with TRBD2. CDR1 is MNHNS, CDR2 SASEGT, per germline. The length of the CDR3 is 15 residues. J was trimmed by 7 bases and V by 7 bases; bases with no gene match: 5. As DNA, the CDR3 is TGTGCCAGCATCCCGGGACTAGCGGGAGGAAATGAGCAGTTCTTC. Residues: CASIPGLAGGNEQFF.

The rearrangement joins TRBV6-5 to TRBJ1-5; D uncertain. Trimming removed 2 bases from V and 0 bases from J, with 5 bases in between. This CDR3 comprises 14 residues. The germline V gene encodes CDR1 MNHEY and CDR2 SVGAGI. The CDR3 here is CASSYEDSNQPQHF. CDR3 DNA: TGTGCCAGCAGTTACGAGGATAGCAATCAGCCCCAGCATTTT.

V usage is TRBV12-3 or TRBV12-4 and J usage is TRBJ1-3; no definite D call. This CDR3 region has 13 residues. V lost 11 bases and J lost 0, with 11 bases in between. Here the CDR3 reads CAARASSGNTIYF. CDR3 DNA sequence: TGTGCCGCGCGGGCGAGCTCTGGAAACACCATATATTTT.

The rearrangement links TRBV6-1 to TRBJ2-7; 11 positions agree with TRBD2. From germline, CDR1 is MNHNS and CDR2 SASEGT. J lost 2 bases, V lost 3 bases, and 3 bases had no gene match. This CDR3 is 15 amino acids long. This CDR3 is CASSDMGLAAYEQYF. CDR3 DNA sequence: TGTGCCAGCAGTGATATGGGACTAGCGGCCTACGAGCAGTACTTC.

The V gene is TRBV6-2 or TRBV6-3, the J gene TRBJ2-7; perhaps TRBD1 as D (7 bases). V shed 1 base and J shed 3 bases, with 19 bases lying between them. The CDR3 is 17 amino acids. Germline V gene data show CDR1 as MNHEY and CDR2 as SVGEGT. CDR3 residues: CASSYFGHRQGGYEQYF. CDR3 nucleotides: TGTGCCAGCAGTTACTTTGGCCATCGACAGGGAGGCTACGAGCAGTACTTC.

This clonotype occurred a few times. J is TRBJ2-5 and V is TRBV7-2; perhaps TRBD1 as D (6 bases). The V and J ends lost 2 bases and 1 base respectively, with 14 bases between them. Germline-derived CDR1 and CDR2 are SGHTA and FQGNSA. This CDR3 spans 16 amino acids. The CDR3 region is CASSLRPGTIQETQYF. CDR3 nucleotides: TGTGCCAGCAGCTTAAGGCCGGGGACAATCCAAGAGACCCAGTACTTC.

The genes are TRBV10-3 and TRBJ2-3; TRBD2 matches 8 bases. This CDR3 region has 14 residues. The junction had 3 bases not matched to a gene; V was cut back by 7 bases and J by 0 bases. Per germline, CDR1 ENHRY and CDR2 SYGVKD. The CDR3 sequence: CAITPSGSTDTQYF. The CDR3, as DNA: TGTGCCATCACTCCTAGCGGGAGCACAGATACGCAGTATTTT.

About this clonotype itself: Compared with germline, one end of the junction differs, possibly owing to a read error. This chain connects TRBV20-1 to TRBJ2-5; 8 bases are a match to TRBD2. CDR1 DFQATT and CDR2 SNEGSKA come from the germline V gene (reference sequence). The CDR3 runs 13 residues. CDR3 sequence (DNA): TGCGGTGCGGGGGGATCCTTAGCGGAGACCCAGTACTTC. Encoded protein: CGAGGSLAETQYF.

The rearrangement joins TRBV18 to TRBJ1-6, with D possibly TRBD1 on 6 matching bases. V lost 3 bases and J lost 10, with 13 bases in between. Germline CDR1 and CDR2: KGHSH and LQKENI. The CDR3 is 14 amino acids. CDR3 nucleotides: TGTGCCAGCTCACCGGACAGAAATACATCACCCCTCCACTTT. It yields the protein CASSPDRNTSPLHF.